In this sample, the clone carrying this T cell receptor beta chain turned up many times. The data are from a study of CD4 and CD8 cells across lung adenocarcinoma regions. Germline-derived CDR1 and CDR2 are LGHNA and YNFKEQ. CDR3 length: 14 amino acids. TCRdb re-analysed the PCR reads in MiXCR, keeping a single row per CDR3 protein. The sample includes under 10,000 distinct CDR3 sequences, roughly half of them seen just once. Localized lung adenocarcinoma, a non-small cell lung cancer, affected the donors. The chain recombines TRBV4-2 with TRBJ2-1; 8 positions match TRBD1. The end of the DNA is better explained by TRBJ2-5, so the J call may be wrong. This TCR was sampled from a male donor with lung adenocarcinoma. The CD4 and CD8 labels of this study may be unreliable. The sequenced sample consisted of CD4+ T cells from the margin of a lung tumor. In DNA form, the CDR3 reads TGTGCCAGCAGCCAGGACTACAGGGGGGAGACCCAGTACTTC. It yields the protein CASSQDYRGETQYF.